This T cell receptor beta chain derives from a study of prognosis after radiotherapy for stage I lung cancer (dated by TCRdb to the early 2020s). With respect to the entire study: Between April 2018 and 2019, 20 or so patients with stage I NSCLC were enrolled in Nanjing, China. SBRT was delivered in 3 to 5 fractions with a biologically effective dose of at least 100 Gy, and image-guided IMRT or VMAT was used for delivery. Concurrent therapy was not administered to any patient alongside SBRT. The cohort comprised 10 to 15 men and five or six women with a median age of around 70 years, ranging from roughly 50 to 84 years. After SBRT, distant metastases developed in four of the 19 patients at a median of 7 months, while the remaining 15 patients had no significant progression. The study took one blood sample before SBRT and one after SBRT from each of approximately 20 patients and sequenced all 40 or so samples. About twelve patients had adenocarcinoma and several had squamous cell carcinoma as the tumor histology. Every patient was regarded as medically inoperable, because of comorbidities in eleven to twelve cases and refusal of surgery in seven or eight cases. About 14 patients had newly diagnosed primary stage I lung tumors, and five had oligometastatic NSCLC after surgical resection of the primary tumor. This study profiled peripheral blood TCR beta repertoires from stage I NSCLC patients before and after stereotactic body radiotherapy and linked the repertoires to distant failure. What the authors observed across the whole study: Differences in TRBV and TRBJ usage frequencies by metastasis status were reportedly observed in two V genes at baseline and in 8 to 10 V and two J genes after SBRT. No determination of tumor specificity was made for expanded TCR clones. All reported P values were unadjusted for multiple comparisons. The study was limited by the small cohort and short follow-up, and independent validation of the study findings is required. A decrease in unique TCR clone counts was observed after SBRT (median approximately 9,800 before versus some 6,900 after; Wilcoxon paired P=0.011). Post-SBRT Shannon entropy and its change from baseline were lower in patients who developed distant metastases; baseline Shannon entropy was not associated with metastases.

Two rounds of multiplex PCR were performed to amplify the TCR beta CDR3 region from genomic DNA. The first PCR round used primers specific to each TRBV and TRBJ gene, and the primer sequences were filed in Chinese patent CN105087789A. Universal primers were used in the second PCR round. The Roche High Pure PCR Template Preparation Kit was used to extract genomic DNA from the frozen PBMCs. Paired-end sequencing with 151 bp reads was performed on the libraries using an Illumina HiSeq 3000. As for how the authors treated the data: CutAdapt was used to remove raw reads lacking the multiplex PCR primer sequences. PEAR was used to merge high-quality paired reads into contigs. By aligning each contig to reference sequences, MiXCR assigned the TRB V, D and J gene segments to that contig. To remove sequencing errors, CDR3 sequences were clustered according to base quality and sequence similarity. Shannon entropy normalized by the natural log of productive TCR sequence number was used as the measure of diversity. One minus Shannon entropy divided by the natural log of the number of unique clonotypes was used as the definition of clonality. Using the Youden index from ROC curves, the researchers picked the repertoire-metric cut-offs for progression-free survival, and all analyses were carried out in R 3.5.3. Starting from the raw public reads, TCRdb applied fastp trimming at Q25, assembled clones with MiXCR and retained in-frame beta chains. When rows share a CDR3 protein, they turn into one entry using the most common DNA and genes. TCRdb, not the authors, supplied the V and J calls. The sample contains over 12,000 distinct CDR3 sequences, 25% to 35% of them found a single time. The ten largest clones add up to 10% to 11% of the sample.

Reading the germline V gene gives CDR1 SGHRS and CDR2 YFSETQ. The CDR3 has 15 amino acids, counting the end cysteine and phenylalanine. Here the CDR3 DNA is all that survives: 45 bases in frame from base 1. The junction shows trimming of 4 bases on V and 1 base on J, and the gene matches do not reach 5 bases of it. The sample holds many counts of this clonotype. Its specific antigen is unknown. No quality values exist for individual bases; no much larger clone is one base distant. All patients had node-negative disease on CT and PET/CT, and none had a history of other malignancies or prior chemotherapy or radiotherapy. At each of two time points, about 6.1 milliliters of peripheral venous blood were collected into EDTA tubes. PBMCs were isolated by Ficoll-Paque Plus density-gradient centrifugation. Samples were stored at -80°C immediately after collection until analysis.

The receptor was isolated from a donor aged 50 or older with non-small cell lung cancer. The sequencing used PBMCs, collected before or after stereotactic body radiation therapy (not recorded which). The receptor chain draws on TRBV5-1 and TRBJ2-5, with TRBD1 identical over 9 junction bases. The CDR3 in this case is CASSLGQGRQETQYF. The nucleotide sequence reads TGCGCCAGCAGCCTGGGACAGGGCCGCCAAGAGACCCAGTACTTC. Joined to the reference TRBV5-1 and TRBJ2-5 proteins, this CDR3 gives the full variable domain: KAGVTQTPRYLIKTRGQQVTLSCSPISGHRSVSWYQQTPGQGLQFLFEYFSETQRNKGNFPGRFSGRQFSNSRSEMNVSTLELGDSALYLCASSLGQGRQETQYFGPGTRLLVL.